This T cell receptor (beta chain) is drawn from a study of T cell repertoires in cytomegalovirus infection. Overall study: Selection of CMV epitopes for the study included recently identified HLA-C-restricted and well-studied HLA-B-restricted ones. CMV infection together with matching HLA type was indicated by public TCR beta signatures. Findings of the study overall: CMV-specific TCR beta clonotypes restricted by HLA-C dominated the ex vivo response.

The CDR3 length is 17 residues. Trimming left V 5 bases short and J 0 bases short, with 20 bases between. Germline CDR1 reads LNHNV; CDR2 reads YYDKDF (reference sequence). With respect to this clonotype: As yet, its antigen is unknown.

A single record per CDR3 protein comes from TCRdb applying MiXCR to the reads. Of fewer than 850,000 distinct CDR3 sequences in the sample, 25% to 35% were seen once. This rearrangement joins TRBV15 to TRBJ2-7, with a tentative D call TRBD2 (6 bases). Sequencing was performed on cultured CD8+ T cells from PBMCs, taken from culture after CMV antigen stimulation. This sequence originates from a human donor in good health (CMV status not recorded). Some clones in this sample may be carry-over from other donors' samples. For the CDR3, the DNA is TGTGCCACCAGCGGGAATCGGGACTCCCTAAGCTCCTACGAGCAGTACGTC. This codes for CATSGNRDSLSSYEQYV.